Presented here are 27 T cell receptor beta chains from one specimen sequenced in a study of OX40 agonist ivuxolimab in advanced cancers. TCRdb keeps only in-frame clones here, not all; method: immunoSEQ multiplex PCR. The repertoire has nearly 110,000 clones, less than 95% of them found once; the top ten carry approximately 0.52%. The source material was CD4+ or CD8+ T cells sorted from blood, sampled in a trial of the OX40 agonist ivuxolimab. The receptors derive from an adult with an advanced solid tumor such as melanoma, head and neck, liver or kidney cancer.

V and J are TRBV6-5 and TRBJ2-3; D assignment may be TRBD1 or TRBD2 (5 bases each). Germline CDR1 reads MNHEY; CDR2 reads SVGAGI. V dropped 2 bases and J dropped 4 bases, with 13 bases sitting between them. The CDR3 runs 15 residues. The DNA for the CDR3 is TGTGCCAGCAGTTACGGACTCCTGGGGGCAGATACGCAGTATTTT. This codes for CASSYGLLGADTQYF.

The chain carries TRBV19 and TRBJ2-1; the D gene is possibly TRBD1 (6 bases). Germline CDR1 LNHDA, CDR2 SQIVND (reference sequence). The CDR3 is made up of 15 amino acids. V lost 5 bases and J 6 bases, leaving 17 bases between the germline ends. CDR3 nucleotide sequence: TGTGCCAGTAGTGTTGGACAGCTGGGCGGCAATGAGCAGTTCTTC. The encoded protein is CASSVGQLGGNEQFF.

This chain uses TRBV6-6 with TRBJ2-3, with D possibly TRBD2 on 6 matching bases. This CDR3 region has 15 residues. CDR1 and CDR2 from the germline V gene are MNHNY and SVGAGI (reference sequence). V was clipped by 6 bases and J by 0 bases, with 13 bases between them. DNA for the CDR3: TGTGCCAGCAGGGCTGCCGGGGGTAGCACAGATACGCAGTATTTT. Protein product: CASRAAGGSTDTQYF.

This chain uses TRBV27 with TRBJ2-1, with D possibly TRBD2 on 7 matching bases. Looked up from germline, CDR1 is MNHEY and CDR2 is SMNVEV (reference sequence). V lost 7 bases, J lost 5 bases, and 18 bases lay in between. This CDR3 has 15 residues. CDR3 bases: TGTGCCAGCACCCCCGGAGGGGGGGCGAACAATGAGCAGTTCTTC. This codes for CASTPGGGANNEQFF.

This sequence joins TRBV4-2 and TRBJ2-3; 9 bases fit TRBD2. Losses at the gene ends were 1 base for V and 5 bases for J; bases not matched to a gene: 4. Looked up from germline, CDR1 is LGHNA and CDR2 is YNFKEQ. The CDR3 contains 15 residues. The CDR3 DNA reads as TGTGCCAGCAGCCAAGGGGGTAGCGGGGGAGATACGCAGTATTTT. Its translation is CASSQGGSGGDTQYF.

V gene TRBV21-1 combines with J gene TRBJ1-6; whether TRBD1, the table's D call, matches the DNA was not checked. TRBV21-1 is listed as a pseudogene. The length of the CDR3 is 17 residues. The CDR3 sequence is CASSKEKSGHYNSPLHF. DNA of the CDR3: TGTGCCAGCAGCAAAGAAAAGTCAGGGCACTATAATTCACCCCTCCACTTT.

The chain uses TRBV19 and TRBJ2-5; D call uncertain. Germline V gene data show CDR1 as LNHDA and CDR2 as SQIVND (reference sequence). The CDR3 is 14 residues long. V lost 0 bases to trimming and J lost 1 base, with 6 bases between them. This chain's CDR3 is CASSIDKTQETQYF. The CDR3 DNA reads TGTGCCAGTAGTATAGACAAAACCCAAGAGACCCAGTACTTC. The whole variable domain, remainder taken from reference TRBV19 and TRBJ2-5, is DGGITQSPKYLFRKEGQNVTLSCEQNLNHDAMYWYRQDPGQGLRLIYYSQIVNDFQKGDIAEGYSVSREKKESFPLTVTSAQKNPTAFYLCASSIDKTQETQYFGPGTRLLVL.

This clone was observed once. This chain links TRBV6-5 with TRBJ2-1, with 16 bases aligning to TRBD2. V trimming: 6 bases; J trimming: 8 bases; junction bases outside the gene matches: 4. Germline CDR1 MNHEY, CDR2 SVGAGI. The CDR3 contains 15 residues. CDR3 sequence: CASRTGTSGGDEQFF. CDR3 sequence (DNA): TGTGCCAGCAGAACCGGGACTAGCGGGGGGGATGAGCAGTTCTTC.

The V call is TRBV5-8, the J call TRBJ1-1, with a possible D match to TRBD1 (6 bases). CDR1 is SGHTS, CDR2 YDEGEE, per germline. The CDR3 is made up of 13 amino acids. V was clipped by 4 bases and J by 2 bases, with 9 bases between them. This CDR3 is CASSRDTNTEAFF. In nucleotides, the CDR3 is TGTGCCAGCAGCCGGGACACTAACACTGAAGCTTTCTTT.

This chain connects TRBV11-3 to TRBJ1-5, with D perhaps matching TRBD1 (5 bases). Germline V gene sequence: CDR1 SGHNT, CDR2 YENEEA. Trimming pared 5 bases from V and 16 bases from J, leaving 18 bases between. The CDR3 is 12 amino acids. The CDR3 nucleotides read TGTGCCAGCAGCCCAAGGGCGGGACGCCGTCATTTT. This sequence encodes CASSPRAGRRHF.

In this sample, this clone turned up once. The rearrangement joins TRBV25-1 to TRBJ1-6; D is perhaps TRBD1 (5 bases). This CDR3 has 14 amino acids. Germline V gene lookup returns CDR1 MGHDK and CDR2 SYGVNS. V was cut by 6 bases and J by 8 bases, with 14 bases left in between. This chain's CDR3 is CASRETETYSPLHF. CDR3 bases: TGTGCCAGCAGGGAGACAGAAACATATTCACCCCTCCACTTT.

This clone was detected only once. The chain recombines TRBV14 with TRBJ2-7; 10 bases fit TRBD2. The CDR3 covers 14 residues. Trimming cost V 4 bases and J 2 bases; bases outside gene matches: 2. Per germline, CDR1 SGHDN and CDR2 FVKESK. CDR3 residues: CASSRTSGPYEQYF. The CDR3 DNA reads TGTGCCAGCAGCCGGACTAGCGGCCCCTACGAGCAGTACTTC.

This chain links TRBV6-6 with TRBJ2-3; D is unclear. Germline V gene lookup returns CDR1 MNHNY and CDR2 SVGAGI (reference sequence). The CDR3 spans 14 residues. The V and J ends lost 6 bases and 2 bases respectively, with 12 bases between them. The CDR3 spells CASSSYSPTDTQYF. CDR3 nucleotides: TGTGCCAGCAGCTCCTACAGTCCCACAGATACGCAGTATTTT.

The chain is built from TRBV5-1 and TRBJ2-3; 9 bases are shared with TRBD2. The CDR3 runs 15 residues. Germline CDR1 and CDR2: SGHRS and YFSETQ. Trimming cost V 0 bases and J 6 bases; bases outside gene matches: 5. The CDR3 sequence: CASSLASGGMDTQYF. CDR3 DNA sequence: TGCGCCAGCAGCTTGGCAAGCGGGGGGATGGATACGCAGTATTTT.

In its sample, this clone was seen once. The V gene is TRBV19, the J gene TRBJ2-4; the D gene is possibly TRBD1 (5 bases). Per the germline V gene, CDR1 is LNHDA and CDR2 is SQIVND (reference sequence). Trimming took 6 bases from V and 0 from J, leaving 15 bases between them. The CDR3 totals 16 residues. CDR3: CASSLGQPIAKNIQYF. CDR3 DNA: TGTGCCAGTAGCCTCGGACAACCTATAGCCAAAAACATTCAGTACTTC.

This rearrangement joins TRBV19 to TRBJ1-5, with no clear D. Trimming stripped 7 bases from V and 6 bases from J, with 7 bases between. Germline-derived CDR1 and CDR2 are LNHDA and SQIVND (reference sequence). This CDR3 contains 11 residues. As DNA, the CDR3 is TGTGCCAGTAACGCGGGTCAGCCCCAGCATTTT. It translates to CASNAGQPQHF. The entire variable domain, with the rest obtained from reference TRBV19 and TRBJ1-5, is as follows: DGGITQSPKYLFRKEGQNVTLSCEQNLNHDAMYWYRQDPGQGLRLIYYSQIVNDFQKGDIAEGYSVSREKKESFPLTVTSAQKNPTAFYLCASNAGQPQHFGDGTRLSIL.

The V call is TRBV5-1, the J call TRBJ2-5; 10 nucleotides agree with TRBD2. The CDR3 is 15 amino acids. The V gene end was trimmed by 0 bases and the J gene end by 7 bases; junction bases not matched to a gene: 6. Germline CDR1 and CDR2: SGHRS and YFSETQ. CDR3 region: CASSLDSGGAGTQYF. The DNA of the CDR3 is TGCGCCAGCAGCTTGGACAGCGGGGGGGCCGGGACCCAGTACTTC. The complete variable domain, with remaining parts taken from reference TRBV5-1 and TRBJ2-5, reads KAGVTQTPRYLIKTRGQQVTLSCSPISGHRSVSWYQQTPGQGLQFLFEYFSETQRNKGNFPGRFSGRQFSNSRSEMNVSTLELGDSALYLCASSLDSGGAGTQYFGPGTRLLVL.

In its sample, this clone was seen a few times. The V and J genes are TRBV10-1 and TRBJ2-7; unclear D gene. This CDR3 has 13 amino acids. Germline assignment: CDR1 WNHNN and CDR2 SYGVQD (reference sequence). The V gene lost 4 bases and the J gene lost 6 bases, with 13 bases spanning the gap. CDR3 coding DNA: TGCGCCAGCAGTGTTTTTCTTCGCGGCGAGCAGTACTTC. It is translated as CASSVFLRGEQYF.

The chain is built from TRBV7-8 and TRBJ1-5; D perhaps matches TRBD1 (5 bases). This CDR3 region has 15 residues. V gave up 1 base and J gave up 3 bases, with 10 bases separating them. Per the germline V gene, CDR1 is SGHVS and CDR2 is FQNEAQ. CDR3 bases: TGTGCCAGCAGCTTAGGGGCTGGGGCCAATCAGCCCCAGCATTTT. Translated: CASSLGAGANQPQHF.

Remarks on this clone: A junction boundary mismatches the germline segment, possibly from a read error. The genes are TRBV7-7 and TRBJ2-3; no firm D call. Germline lookup yields CDR1 SSHAT and CDR2 FNYEAQ (reference sequence). The CDR3 contains 15 residues. Written as DNA, the CDR3 is TGTGCTAGCAGCGTCGGCCGGAGCATAGTGGATACGCAGTATTTT. Residues: CASSVGRSIVDTQYF. Together with reference TRBV7-7 and TRBJ2-3, the CDR3 gives the full variable domain: GAGVSQSPRYKVTKRGQDVTLRCDPISSHATLYWYQQALGQGPEFLTYFNYEAQPDKSGLPSDRFSAERPEGSISTLTIQRTEQRDSAMYRCASSVGRSIVDTQYFGPGTRLTVL.

The count of this clone is one. The gene calls are TRBV5-1 and TRBJ1-2; TRBD1 matches at 7 bases. The J segment lost 3 bases and the V segment lost 2 bases, leaving 7 bases of the junction unmatched. The length of the CDR3 is 15 residues. In germline, CDR1 is SGHRS, CDR2 YFSETQ. The chain's CDR3 is CASSFSGQDDYGYTF. Here the CDR3 DNA reads TGCGCCAGCAGCTTCTCCGGACAGGATGACTATGGCTACACCTTC.

This clone was seen a handful of times. V gene TRBV5-5 combines with J gene TRBJ1-6, with TRBD1 identical over 7 bases. The V gene end was trimmed by 1 base and the J gene end by 6 bases; junction bases not matched to a gene: 7. The CDR3 loop spans 16 amino acids. CDR1 is SGHKS, CDR2 YYEKEE, per germline (reference sequence). CDR3 loop: CASSLTAGTANSPLHF. In nucleotides, the CDR3 is TGTGCCAGCAGCTTGACAGCCGGGACAGCTAATTCACCCCTCCACTTT.

The chain has TRBV27 and TRBJ1-2; D not certain. The germline CDR1 and CDR2 sequences are MNHEY and SMNVEV (reference sequence). The CDR3 spans 15 residues. Trimming pared 2 bases from V and 5 bases from J, leaving 15 bases between. In nucleotides, the CDR3 is TGTGCCAGCAGTTTAGAGGGCCCGTTTGGGTATGGCTACACCTTC. This encodes CASSLEGPFGYGYTF.

The rearrangement links TRBV5-1 to TRBJ2-3; 8 bases fit TRBD1. Germline CDR1 and CDR2: SGHRS and YFSETQ. V lost 4 bases, J lost 4 bases, and 8 bases stayed unmatched. The CDR3 covers 15 residues. The CDR3 is CASSNHGQGADTQYF. CDR3 coding DNA: TGCGCCAGCAGCAACCATGGACAGGGCGCAGATACGCAGTATTTT.

This clone was seen only once. The genes are TRBV27 and TRBJ1-4; no reliable D call. Germline CDR1 and CDR2: MNHEY and SMNVEV (reference sequence). Trimming took 4 bases from V and 10 from J, leaving 10 bases between them. The CDR3 has 12 residues. Written as DNA, the CDR3 is TGTGCCAGCAGTTCCCTAGATGGAAAACTGTTTTTT. It specifies CASSSLDGKLFF.

V gene TRBV7-8 combines with J gene TRBJ1-1, with 7 bases identical to TRBD1. Trimming at V came to 5 bases and at J to 5 bases, leaving 5 bases not matched to a gene. Per germline, CDR1 SGHVS and CDR2 FQNEAQ. The CDR3 covers 13 residues. CDR3 nucleotides: TGTGCCAGCAGCCGCAGACAGGGTACTGAAGCTTTCTTT. This sequence encodes CASSRRQGTEAFF.

This clone was seen once. This sequence joins TRBV9 and TRBJ2-2; possibly TRBD1 for D (6 bases). Trimming stripped 0 bases from V and 5 bases from J, with 11 bases between. Germline lookup yields CDR1 SGDLS and CDR2 YYNGEE. This CDR3 has 15 residues. CDR3 amino acids: CASSVGVGATGELFF. DNA for the CDR3: TGTGCCAGCAGCGTAGGCGTGGGGGCAACCGGGGAGCTGTTTTTT.